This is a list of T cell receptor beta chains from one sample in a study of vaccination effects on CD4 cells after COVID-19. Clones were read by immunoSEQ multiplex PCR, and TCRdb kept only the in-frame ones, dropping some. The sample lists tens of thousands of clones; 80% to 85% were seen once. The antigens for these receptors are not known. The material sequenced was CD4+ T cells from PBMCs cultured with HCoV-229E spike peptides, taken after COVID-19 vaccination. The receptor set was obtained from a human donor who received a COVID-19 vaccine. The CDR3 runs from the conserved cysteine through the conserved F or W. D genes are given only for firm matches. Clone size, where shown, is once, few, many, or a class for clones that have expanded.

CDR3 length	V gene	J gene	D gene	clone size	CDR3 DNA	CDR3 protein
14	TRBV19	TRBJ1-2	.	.	TGTGCCAGTAGTATGTCAGAAACTAACTATGGCTACACCTTC	CASSMSETNYGYTF
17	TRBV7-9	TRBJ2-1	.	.	TGTGCCAGCAGCTTAGGCCAGACAGGGGAGGGCTACAATGAGCAGTTCTTC	CASSLGQTGEGYNEQFF
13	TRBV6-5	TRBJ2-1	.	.	TGTGCCTTAGAGAACAGGGCCGGCAATGAGCAGTTCTTC	CALENRAGNEQFF
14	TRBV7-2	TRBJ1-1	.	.	TGTGCCAGCAGCTCACAGGTAACGAACACTGAAGCTTTCTTT	CASSSQVTNTEAFF
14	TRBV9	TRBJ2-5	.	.	TGTGCCAGCAGCGCCAGGGCCGGCCAAGAGACCCAGTACTTC	CASSARAGQETQYF
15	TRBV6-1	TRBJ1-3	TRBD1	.	TGTGCCAGCAGTGAACGGACAGGGGGTGGAAACACCATATATTTT	CASSERTGGGNTIYF
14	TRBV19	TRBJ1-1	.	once	TGTGCCAGTACCCAGGGGCTGGGGAACACTGAAGCTTTCTTT	CASTQGLGNTEAFF
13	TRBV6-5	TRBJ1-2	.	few	TGTGCCAGCACCTGGACAGTGAACTATGGCTACACCTTC	CASTWTVNYGYTF
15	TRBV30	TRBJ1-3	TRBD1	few	TGTGCCTACCGGGACAGAGACCTGGGGGGAAACACCATATATTTT	CAYRDRDLGGNTIYF
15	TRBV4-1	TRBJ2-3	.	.	TGCGCCAGCAGCCAGCAGGGAGTAGGCACAGATACGCAGTATTTT	CASSQQGVGTDTQYF
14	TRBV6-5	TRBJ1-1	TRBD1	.	TGTGCCAGCAGAGGACAGGGGGCGGCCACTGAAGCTTTCTTT	CASRGQGAATEAFF
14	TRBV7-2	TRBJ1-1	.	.	TGTGCCAGCAGCGCGGACGGTCCGAACACTGAAGCTTTCTTT	CASSADGPNTEAFF
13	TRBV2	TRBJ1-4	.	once	TGTGCCAGCACCCCAGGGGAGAATGAAAAACTGTTTTTT	CASTPGENEKLFF
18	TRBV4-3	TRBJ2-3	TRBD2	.	TGCGCCAGCAGCCAAGTTTGGGGTGTCGGCGGGGGAGCAGATACGCAGTATTTT	CASSQVWGVGGGADTQYF
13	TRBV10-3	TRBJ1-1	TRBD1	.	TGTGCCATCGAACCCCTAAACAGGGGCGAAGCTTTCTTT	CAIEPLNRGEAFF
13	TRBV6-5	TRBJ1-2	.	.	TGTGCCAGCACCCCGACAGTGAACTATGGCTACACCTTC	CASTPTVNYGYTF
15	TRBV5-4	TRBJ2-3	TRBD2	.	TGTGCCAGCAGCCGGACTGCGGGGGGGCAAGATACGCAGTATTTT	CASSRTAGGQDTQYF
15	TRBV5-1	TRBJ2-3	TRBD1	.	TGCGCCAGCAGCCCGGGACAGCCTAGCACAGATACGCAGTATTTT	CASSPGQPSTDTQYF
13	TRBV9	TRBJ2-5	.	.	TGTGCCAGCAGCCCCAGGGGTCTGGAGACCCAGTACTTC	CASSPRGLETQYF
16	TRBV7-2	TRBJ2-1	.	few	TGTGCCAGCAGCTCCACAGGGTCTAGCTCCTACAATGAGCAGTTCTTC	CASSSTGSSSYNEQFF
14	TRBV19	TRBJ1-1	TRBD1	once	TGTGCCAGTAATCAACAGGGGAGGGCGGCTGAAGCTTTCTTT	CASNQQGRAAEAFF
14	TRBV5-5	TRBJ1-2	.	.	TGTGCCAGCAGCTTGACAGCCGACCCGATAGGCTACACCTTC	CASSLTADPIGYTF
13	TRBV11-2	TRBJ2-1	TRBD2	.	TGTGCCAGCAGCTTAACTAGCGTCAATGAGCAGTTCTTC	CASSLTSVNEQFF
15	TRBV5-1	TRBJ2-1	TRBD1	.	TGCGCCAGCAGCTTGCAGGGACAGGGGTTGAGTGAGCAGTTCTTC	CASSLQGQGLSEQFF
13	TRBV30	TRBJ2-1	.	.	TGTGCCTGGAGTTCCGGGGGTTGGAATGAGCAGTTCTTC	CAWSSGGWNEQFF
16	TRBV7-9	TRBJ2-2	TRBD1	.	TGTGCCAGCAGGGAACAGGGGTCTGCGAACACCGGGGAGCTGTTTTTT	CASREQGSANTGELFF
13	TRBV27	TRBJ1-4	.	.	TGTGCCAGCAGTCCAAGACAGGATGAAAAACTGTTTTTT	CASSPRQDEKLFF
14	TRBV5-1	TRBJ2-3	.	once	TGCGCCAGCAGCCCGGGAAGGGGAACAGATACGCAGTATTTT	CASSPGRGTDTQYF
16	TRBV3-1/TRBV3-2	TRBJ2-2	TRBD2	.	TGTGCCAGCAGCCAGGGCGGGGGGGCGAACACCGGGGAGCTGTTTTTT	CASSQGGGANTGELFF
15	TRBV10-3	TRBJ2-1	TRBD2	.	TGTGCCATCAGATCTAGCGGGGGGCCCCCTAATGAGCAGTTCTTC	CAIRSSGGPPNEQFF
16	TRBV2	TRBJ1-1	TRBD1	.	TGTGCCAGCAGTAACATCCACGGACAGGGGTCCACTGAAGCTTTCTTT	CASSNIHGQGSTEAFF
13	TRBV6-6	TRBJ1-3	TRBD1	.	TGTGCCAGCAGTGGACAGGCTGGAAACACCATATATTTT	CASSGQAGNTIYF
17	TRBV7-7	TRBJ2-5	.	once	TGTGCCAGCAGCTTACCCCGGGGCAGCGGCTTCCAAGAGACCCAGTACTTC	CASSLPRGSGFQETQYF
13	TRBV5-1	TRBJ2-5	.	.	TGCGCCAGCAGCCCGGGGGTGAGAGAGACCCAGTACTTC	CASSPGVRETQYF
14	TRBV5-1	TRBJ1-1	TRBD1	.	TGCGCCAGCAGCTCTCAGGGGGTTAACACTGAAGCTTTCTTT	CASSSQGVNTEAFF
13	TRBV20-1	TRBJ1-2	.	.	TGCAGTGCTATTGAGGGTTCATACTATGGCTACACCTTC	CSAIEGSYYGYTF
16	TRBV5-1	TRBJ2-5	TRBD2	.	TGCGCCAGCAGCTTGGGGGCCGGGAGGGTCCAAGAGACCCAGTACTTC	CASSLGAGRVQETQYF
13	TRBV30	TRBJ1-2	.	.	TGTGCCTGGAGTCCGTACTCAGACTATGGCTACACCTTC	CAWSPYSDYGYTF
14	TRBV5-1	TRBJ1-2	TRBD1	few	TGCGCCAGCAGCTTAGGGACAGCCTCTTCGGGCTACACCTTC	CASSLGTASSGYTF
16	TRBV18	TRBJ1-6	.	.	TGTGCCAGCTCACCAAGGATGGCAGAAGGGAATTCACCCCTCCACTTT	CASSPRMAEGNSPLHF
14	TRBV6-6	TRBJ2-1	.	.	TGTGCCAGTGCCGACAGAGGTGGCGACAATGAGCAGTTCTTC	CASADRGGDNEQFF
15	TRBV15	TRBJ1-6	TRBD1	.	TGTGCCACCAGGGCCCCGGGACAGGGAAATTCACCCCTCCACTTT	CATRAPGQGNSPLHF
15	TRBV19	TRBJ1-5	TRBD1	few	TGTGCCAGTAGTATAGCCGCAGGGGGCGGTCAGCCCCAGCATTTT	CASSIAAGGGQPQHF
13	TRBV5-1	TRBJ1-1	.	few	TGCGCCAGCAGCTTGGATTTCGGATTTGAAGCTTTCTTT	CASSLDFGFEAFF
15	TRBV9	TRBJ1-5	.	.	TGTGCCAGCAGCGTAGGGGTCCAGGGCAATCAGCCCCAGCATTTT	CASSVGVQGNQPQHF
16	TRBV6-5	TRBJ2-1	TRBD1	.	TGTGCCAGCAGTTACTCCCGGGACAGGGTTTACAATGAGCAGTTCTTC	CASSYSRDRVYNEQFF
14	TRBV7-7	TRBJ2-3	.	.	TGTGCCAGCAGCTTAGATTCTAGCACAGATACGCAGTATTTT	CASSLDSSTDTQYF
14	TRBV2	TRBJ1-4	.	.	TGTGCCAGCCTCGCGCAGGGCGTTAGGGAAAAACTGTTTTTT	CASLAQGVREKLFF
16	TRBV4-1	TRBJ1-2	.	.	TGCGCCAGCAGCCAAGCAGGTAGGGGCGTTGGATATGGCTACACCTTC	CASSQAGRGVGYGYTF
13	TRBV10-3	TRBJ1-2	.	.	TGTGCCACCGCCCCGACAGATAACTATGGCTACACCTTC	CATAPTDNYGYTF
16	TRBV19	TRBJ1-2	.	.	TGTGCCAGTAGTATATTCCCAGGAACAACTAACTATGGCTACACCTTC	CASSIFPGTTNYGYTF
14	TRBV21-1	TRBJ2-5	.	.	TGTGCCAGCAGCAAAGATCGGGGACGTGGCTCCCAGTACTTC	CASSKDRGRGSQYF
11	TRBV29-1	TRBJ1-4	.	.	TGCAGCGTTGACAGGGGTGAAAAACTGTTTTTT	CSVDRGEKLFF
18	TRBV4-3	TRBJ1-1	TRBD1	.	TGCGCCAGCAGCCACCCAAAAGGCACAGGGGTAAAGAACACTGAAGCTTTCTTT	CASSHPKGTGVKNTEAFF